This TCR beta chain was sequenced for a study of cytomegalovirus exposure and HLA in healthy donors (dated by TCRdb to about 2017). About the investigation overall: In an earlier analysis of approximately 500 of the donors, approximately 300 Gb of sequence data and 117 million unique TCR beta sequences from 150 million to 200 million T cells were reported. About 330 gigabases of sequencing data and 91 million or so unique TCR sequences made up an early release that covered about 640 HLA-typed donors. The genetic ancestry cluster associated with self-reported Caucasian donors included 81% of the 398 genotyped donors. The study aimed to test whether signatures of past pathogen exposure could be identified by cataloging public T cell receptors. The study used immunosequencing to profile the T cell repertoires of 666 subjects and linked those repertoires to cytomegalovirus serostatus. Besides the first cohort of around 670 subjects, a separate validation cohort made up of roughly 130 different subjects was used. The study combined high-throughput TCR immunosequencing, statistical association of individual TCRs with disease status, and machine learning to predict cytomegalovirus infection status. To study patterns of TCR occurrence, a later analysis re-analyzed previously published TCR beta repertoires from several hundred donors and added high-resolution HLA genotyping. The later analysis used no new phenotypic data to find candidate immune exposures, relying instead on TCR beta sequences and their occurrence across donors. In an earlier analysis of a few hundred of the donors, high-throughput TCR beta sequencing was used to judge whether each TCR beta V gene segment behaved as functional or pseudogenic. Donor age, sex, ethnicity and CMV serostatus were collected together with the repertoire data. Genome-wide SNP genotypes for about 65% of the 666 donors were used in a later genetic analysis, which treated that subset as a discovery cohort. All discovery cohort repertoires had been generated on a single sequencing platform. HLA typing included class I and class II loci at four-digit resolution. The number of donors typed differed by locus, with about 629-640 for A, B, C, DRB1 and DQB1, around 520 for DQA1, 600 to 610 for DPA1, and over 400 for DPB1. About 5 DR-DQ haplotypes were handled as single units for association and clustering, since linkage in the cohort was strong. Among some 410 genotyped donors of the cohort, an average of about 240,000 unique TCR beta nucleotide sequences was sequenced per donor, of which about 19% were non-productive. Study-wide findings and limitations: Cytomegalovirus status was reported to be diagnosed by the classifier with high specificity and sensitivity in both the original and validation cohorts. According to a later genetic analysis, donors in an Asian-associated ancestry cluster had fewer N-insertions in productive TCRs than the roughly 700-donor mean. A further reported finding was that TCR beta sequences accurately predicted the HLA-A and HLA-B alleles for most subjects in the first cohort. Across donors, most TCR sequences were observed very rarely, whereas some public TCRs were present in many individuals. When HLA alleles, especially DR and DQ, strongly co-occurred, TCR associations were difficult to assign to individual alleles. The cohort was sequenced for TCR beta chains only, and without alpha or paired-chain data the features that could be detected were limited. According to a later analysis, most CMV-associated TCR beta chains appeared to be HLA-restricted, and the HLA associations seemed to be driven largely by CMV exposure. The authors suggested that the approach could potentially be generalized to other disease states and immunological phenotypes. Three of the identified cytomegalovirus-associated TCR beta chains were confirmed in vitro to be specific for cytomegalovirus antigens. The earlier analysis of 587 of the donors excluded 15 to 20 rarely observed V segments, including chromosome 9 orphons, because counts were too low. Correlated functional status among segregating V segments might be attributable to linkage disequilibrium, but an unknown experimental factor could not be ruled out. Because some donors lacked HLA typing at each locus, the association tests relied only on the typed subset. Because the 87-base-pair reads could not distinguish some IMGT-functional V segments, including TRBV6-2 and TRBV6-3, those segments were excluded. A later analysis associated roughly 17,000 TCR beta sequences with specific HLA alleles at a false discovery rate of 0.05. The only immune exposure information available for the cohort was CMV serostatus. In a later genetic analysis, a missense DCLRE1C variant was associated with V-gene and J-gene trimming of TCR beta chains, and the association was replicated in an independent cohort. In a later analysis, the rate of TCR association differed among HLA loci, with DRB1 alleles having the most associated TCRs and HLA-C alleles having the fewest. A cluster of highly shared sequence variants was judged likely to be a technical artifact of the sequencing pipeline. In an earlier analysis of approximately 590 of the donors, most TCR beta V segments appeared in productive rearrangements about 87% or about 30% of the time, broadly matching IMGT annotations. The presence/absence analyses assumed that sequencing depth was roughly uniform across donors, and that assumption may not be true. Several of the top co-occurrence clusters appeared to be linked to parvovirus B19, influenza, CMV and Epstein-Barr virus, according to a later analysis. A total of 164 TCR beta chains were listed by the study as associated with cytomegalovirus. Compared with equally common non-associated chains, HLA-associated TCR beta chains in a later analysis were more clonally expanded and had lower generation probabilities.

The cohort was made up of approximately 670 healthy bone marrow donors. At the time of sampling, all cohort members were nominally healthy, though unrecorded immune exposures were likely present. The donor tested CMV seronegative and was one of the 352 seronegative cohort members. Each donor provided a peripheral blood sample, and peripheral blood mononuclear cells were used for TCR beta sequencing. Genomic DNA was extracted from the blood cell samples with the Qiagen DNeasy Blood Extraction Kit. The library was built by means of the immunoSEQ multiplex PCR assay. For the multiplex PCR, a mixture combining 60 forward primers for TCR Vbeta segments and 13 reverse primers for TCR Jbeta segments was used. The CDR3 region of rearranged TCR beta genes was amplified from genomic DNA with a multiplex PCR assay. Amplified TCR beta libraries were sequenced as 87-base-pair reads on the Illumina HiSeq System. In the original analysis: In a later analysis, about 80 million unique TCR beta chains were counted across the roughly 610 repertoires, and roughly 10 million of these chains were shared by at least two donors. Raw reads were error-corrected and collapsed into unique sequences with a nearest-neighbor algorithm that merged closely related sequences to remove PCR and sequencing errors. V, D and J gene segments were assigned by aligning CDR3 sequences to IMGT reference sequences. For a sequence to be retained, a match of at least six nucleotides was required to both a V gene segment and a J gene segment. A rearrangement counted as productive if the CDR3 had no stop codons and remained in frame with V and J, and every other rearrangement counted as non-productive. Following IMGT convention, CDR3 was defined as the stretch from the second conserved V-encoded cysteine to the conserved J-encoded phenylalanine. The earlier analysis of 500 to 650 of the donors excluded any sequence lacking an unambiguous match to a single V gene segment. An earlier analysis of some 610 of the donors called V segments functional above 56.7% productive rearrangements and segregating when the between-donor standard deviation exceeded 5%. A statistical classification framework was developed to diagnose cytomegalovirus status using the catalog of TCR beta chain sequences. In a later analysis, TCR nucleotide sequences were compared against IMGT/GENE-DB human TR gene sequences so that V and J genes could be assigned. In a later analysis, CDR3 sequences and most-parsimonious VDJ recombination scenarios were assigned using the TCRdist pipeline. In a later analysis, each TCR beta chain was defined by its CDR3 amino acid sequence together with its V-gene family, and reads without a unique V-gene family were excluded. In a later analysis, approximately 640 highly shared, low-generation-probability nucleotide sequences were removed to address suspected cross-contamination and a sequencing artifact. In a later analysis, a clonal expansion index for each public chain was calculated from normalized within-repertoire ranks of inferred template counts. Generation probabilities in a later analysis came from a VDJ recombination model fitted to out-of-frame rearrangements, and those results were checked against IGoR. In a later analysis, hypergeometric tests were used to score TCR-TCR, TCR-HLA and TCR-CMV co-occurrence, with a repertoire-size bias correction applied to TCR pairs. False discovery rates were estimated in a later analysis by permuting HLA or CMV assignments 20 times. In a later analysis, co-occurring TCRs were grouped with DBSCAN, and TCRdist sequence similarity was added when clustering was performed within HLA-allele-positive subsets. Repertoires with fewer than 30,000 or more than 120,000 public chains were left out of co-occurrence clustering, as were about 5 repertoires with anomalous nucleotide sharing. Imported from immuneACCESS, the table was reduced by TCRdb to in-frame sequences with V and J called. These copies leave out some clones; in studies compared against another copy, an unresolved V gene accounts for under half, and the cause of the remainder is not known. V, J and clone size reflect that table, while D and trimming were determined from the DNA. This sample is represented by 100,000 to 150,000 clones; approximately 80% of them were singletons. 1.8% of the sample goes to the ten largest clones.

To note about this clone: No antigen is known for it. Within one base of it there is no much larger clone, and no base qualities were kept. The sample holds other DNA sequences that translate to the same CDR3.

The CDR3, from cysteine to phenylalanine, totals 13 residues. The CDR3 DNA has 39 bases and is translated from base 1. Based on the germline V gene, the CDR1 and CDR2 sequences are SGHRS and YFSETQ. Deletion took 0 bases off V and 3 bases off J, with a span of 5 bases between the germline ends. This TCR was recovered from a woman aged 40 to 55 in good health and CMV-seronegative. Specimen: PBMCs. The chain employs TRBV5-1 and TRBJ2-3; tentative D gene TRBD2, with 5 bases matching. The nucleotide sequence is given as TGCGCCAGCAGCTTGGCGGGAACAGATACGCAGTATTTT. Translated, this is CASSLAGTDTQYF.